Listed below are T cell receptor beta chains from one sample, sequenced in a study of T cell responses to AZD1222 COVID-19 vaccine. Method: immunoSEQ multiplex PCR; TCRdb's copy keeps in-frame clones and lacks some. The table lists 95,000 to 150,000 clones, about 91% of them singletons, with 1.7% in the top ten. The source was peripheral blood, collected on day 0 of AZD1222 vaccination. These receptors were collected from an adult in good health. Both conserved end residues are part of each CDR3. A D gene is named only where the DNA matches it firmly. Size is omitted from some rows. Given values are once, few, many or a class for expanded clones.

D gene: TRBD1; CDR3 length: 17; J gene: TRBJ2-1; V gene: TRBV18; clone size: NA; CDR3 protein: CASSPPGTASTYNEQFF; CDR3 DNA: TGTGCCAGCTCACCCCCTGGGACAGCCTCAACCTACAATGAGCAGTTCTTC
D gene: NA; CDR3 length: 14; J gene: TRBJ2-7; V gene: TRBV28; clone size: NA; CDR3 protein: CASSSAGAGYEQYF; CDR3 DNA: TGTGCCAGCAGTTCCGCCGGGGCCGGATACGAGCAGTACTTC
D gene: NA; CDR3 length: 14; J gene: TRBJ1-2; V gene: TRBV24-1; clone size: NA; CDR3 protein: CATSSPAANYGYTF; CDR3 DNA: TGTGCCACCAGTTCCCCGGCAGCTAACTATGGCTACACCTTC
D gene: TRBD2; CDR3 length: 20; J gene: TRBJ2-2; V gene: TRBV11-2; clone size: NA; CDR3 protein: CASSLDGLAGRLMRGGELFF; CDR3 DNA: TGTGCCAGCAGCTTAGATGGACTAGCGGGGAGGCTTATGAGAGGCGGGGAGCTGTTTTTT
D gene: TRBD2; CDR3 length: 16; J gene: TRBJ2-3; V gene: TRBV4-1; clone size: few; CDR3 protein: CASRHLAGGDTDTQYF; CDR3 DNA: TGCGCCAGCAGGCATCTAGCGGGGGGTGACACAGATACGCAGTATTTT
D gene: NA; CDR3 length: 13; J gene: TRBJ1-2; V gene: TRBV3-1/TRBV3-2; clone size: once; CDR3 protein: CASSREVGVGYTF; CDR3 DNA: TGTGCCAGCAGCCGGGAGGTAGGGGTCGGCTACACCTTC
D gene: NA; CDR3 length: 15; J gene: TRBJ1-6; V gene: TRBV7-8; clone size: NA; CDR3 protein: CASSLGMTGDSPLHF; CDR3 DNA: TGTGCCAGCAGCTTAGGAATGACAGGTGATTCACCCCTCCACTTT
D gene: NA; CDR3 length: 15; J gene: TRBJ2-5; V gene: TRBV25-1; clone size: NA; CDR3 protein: CASSELTQSQETQYF; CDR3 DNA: TGTGCCAGCAGTGAACTTACACAGTCACAAGAGACCCAGTACTTC
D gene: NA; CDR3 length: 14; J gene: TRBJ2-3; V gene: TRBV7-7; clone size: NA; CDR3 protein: CASSPGQITDTQYF; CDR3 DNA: TGTGCTAGCAGTCCCGGACAGATAACAGATACGCAGTATTTT
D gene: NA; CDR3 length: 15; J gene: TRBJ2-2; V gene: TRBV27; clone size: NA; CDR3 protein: CASSLLGQITGELFF; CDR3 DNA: TGTGCCAGCAGTTTGCTAGGACAGATCACCGGGGAGCTGTTTTTT
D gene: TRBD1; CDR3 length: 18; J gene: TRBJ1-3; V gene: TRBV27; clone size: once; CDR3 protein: CASSFPARDRSSGNTIYF; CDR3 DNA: TGTGCCAGCAGTTTCCCCGCCCGGGACAGATCCTCTGGAAACACCATATATTTT
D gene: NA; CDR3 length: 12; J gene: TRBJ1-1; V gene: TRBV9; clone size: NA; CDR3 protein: CASSRINTEAFF; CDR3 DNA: TGTGCCAGCAGCCGGATTAACACTGAAGCTTTCTTT
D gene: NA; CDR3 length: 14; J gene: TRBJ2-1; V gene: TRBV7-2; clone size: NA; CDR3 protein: CASSGRTRAPGQFF; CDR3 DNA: TGTGCCAGCAGCGGCCGCACCCGGGCCCCCGGGCAGTTCTTC
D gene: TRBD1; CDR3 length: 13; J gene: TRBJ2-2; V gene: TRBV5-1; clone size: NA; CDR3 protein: CASSRQGSGELFF; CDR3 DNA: TGCGCCAGCAGCAGACAGGGGTCCGGGGAGCTGTTTTTT
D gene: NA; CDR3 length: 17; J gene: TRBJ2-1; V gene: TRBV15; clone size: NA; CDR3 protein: CATSRDKGGTIYNEQFF; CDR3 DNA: TGTGCCACCAGCAGAGATAAGGGGGGGACTATTTACAATGAGCAGTTCTTC
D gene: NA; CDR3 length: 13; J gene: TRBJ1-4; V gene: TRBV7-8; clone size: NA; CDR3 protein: CASSSSRGEKLFF; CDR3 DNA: TGTGCCAGCAGCTCCTCCCGAGGTGAAAAACTGTTTTTT
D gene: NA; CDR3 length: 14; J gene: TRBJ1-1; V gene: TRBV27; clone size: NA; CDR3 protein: CASTSGGFGTEAFF; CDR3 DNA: TGTGCCAGCACCTCCGGGGGCTTCGGGACTGAAGCTTTCTTT
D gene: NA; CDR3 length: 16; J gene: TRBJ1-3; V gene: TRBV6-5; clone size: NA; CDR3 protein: CASSYSLRASGNTIYF; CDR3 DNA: TGTGCCAGCAGTTACTCGTTAAGAGCCTCTGGAAACACCATATATTTT
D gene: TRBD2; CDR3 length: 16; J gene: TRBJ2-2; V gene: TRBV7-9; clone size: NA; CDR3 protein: CASSPRGDLGTGELFF; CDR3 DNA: TGTGCCAGCAGCCCTCGGGGGGACCTGGGCACCGGGGAGCTGTTTTTT
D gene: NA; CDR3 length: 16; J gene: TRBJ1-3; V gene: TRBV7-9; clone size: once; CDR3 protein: CASSVGLLSSGNTIYF; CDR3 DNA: TGTGCCAGCAGCGTGGGACTTCTAAGCTCTGGAAACACCATATATTTT
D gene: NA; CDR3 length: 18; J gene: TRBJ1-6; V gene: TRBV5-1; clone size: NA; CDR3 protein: CASSLGELPRTYNSPLHF; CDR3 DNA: TGCGCCAGCAGCTTGGGTGAATTGCCTAGGACCTATAATTCACCCCTCCACTTT
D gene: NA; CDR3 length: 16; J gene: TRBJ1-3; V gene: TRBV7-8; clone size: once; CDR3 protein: CASSAYGQLSGNTIYF; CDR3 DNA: TGTGCCAGCAGCGCCTACGGACAGCTCTCTGGAAACACCATATATTTT
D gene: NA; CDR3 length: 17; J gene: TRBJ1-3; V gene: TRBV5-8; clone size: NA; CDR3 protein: CASSLAGGRPGGNTIYF; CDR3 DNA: TGTGCCAGCAGCTTGGCCGGGGGGCGACCCGGTGGAAACACCATATATTTT
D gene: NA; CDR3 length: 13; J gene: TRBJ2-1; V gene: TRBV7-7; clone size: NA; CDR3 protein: CASSSDYYNEQFF; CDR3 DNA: TGTGCTAGCAGCTCGGACTACTACAATGAGCAGTTCTTC
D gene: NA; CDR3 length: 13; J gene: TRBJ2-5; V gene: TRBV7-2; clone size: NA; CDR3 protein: CASSFVPEETQYF; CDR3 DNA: TGTGCCAGCAGCTTCGTCCCGGAGGAGACCCAGTACTTC
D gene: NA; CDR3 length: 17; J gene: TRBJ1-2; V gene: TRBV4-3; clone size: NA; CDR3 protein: CASSQDRTMRWDYGYTF; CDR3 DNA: TGCGCCAGCAGCCAAGATCGTACGATGCGCTGGGACTATGGCTACACCTTC
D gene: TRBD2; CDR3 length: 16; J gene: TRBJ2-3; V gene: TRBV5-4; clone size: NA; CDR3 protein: CASSLGRGGRTDTQYF; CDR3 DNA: TGTGCCAGCAGCTTGGGGCGGGGGGGCAGGACAGATACGCAGTATTTT
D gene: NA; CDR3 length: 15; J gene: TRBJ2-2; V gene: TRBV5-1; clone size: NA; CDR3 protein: CASSLSDWYTGELFF; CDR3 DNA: TGCGCCAGCAGCTTGTCAGACTGGTACACCGGGGAGCTGTTTTTT
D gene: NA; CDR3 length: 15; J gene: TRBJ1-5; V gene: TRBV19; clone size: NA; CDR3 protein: CASGTGGGLDQPQHF; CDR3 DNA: TGTGCCAGTGGGACCGGGGGGGGCCTCGATCAGCCCCAGCATTTT
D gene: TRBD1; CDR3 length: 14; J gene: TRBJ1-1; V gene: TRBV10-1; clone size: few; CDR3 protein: CASSLDREGGKAFF; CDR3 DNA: TGCGCCAGCAGTCTGGACAGGGAAGGAGGGAAAGCTTTCTTT
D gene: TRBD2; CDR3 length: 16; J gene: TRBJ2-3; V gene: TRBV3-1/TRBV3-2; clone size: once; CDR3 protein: CASSQDRGEHTDTQYF; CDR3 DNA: TGTGCCAGCAGCCAAGATCGGGGGGAACACACAGATACGCAGTATTTT
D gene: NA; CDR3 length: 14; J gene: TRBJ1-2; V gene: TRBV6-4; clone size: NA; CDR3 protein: CASSTDGQNYGYTF; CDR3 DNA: TGTGCCAGCAGTACGGATGGACAGAACTATGGCTACACCTTC
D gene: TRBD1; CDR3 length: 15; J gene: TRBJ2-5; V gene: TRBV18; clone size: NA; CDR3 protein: CASSPRQGEGETQYF; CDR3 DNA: TGTGCCAGCTCTCCGAGACAGGGAGAAGGGGAGACCCAGTACTTC
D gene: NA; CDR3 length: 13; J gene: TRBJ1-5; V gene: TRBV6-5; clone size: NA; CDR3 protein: CASSGGVNQPQHF; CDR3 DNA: TGTGCCAGCTCCGGGGGGGTAAATCAGCCCCAGCATTTT
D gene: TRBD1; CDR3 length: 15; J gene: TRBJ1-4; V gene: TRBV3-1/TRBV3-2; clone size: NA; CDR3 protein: CASSQSWDRGEKLFF; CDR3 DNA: TGTGCCAGCAGCCAGAGTTGGGACAGGGGAGAAAAACTGTTTTTT
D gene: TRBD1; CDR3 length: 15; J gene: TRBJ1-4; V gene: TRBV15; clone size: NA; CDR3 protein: CATSRGGTGGPKLFF; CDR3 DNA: TGTGCCACCAGCAGAGGGGGGACAGGGGGGCCAAAACTGTTTTTT
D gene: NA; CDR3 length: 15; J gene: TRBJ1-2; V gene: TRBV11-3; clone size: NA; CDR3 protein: CASSLGAAWDYGYTF; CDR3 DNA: TGTGCCAGCAGCTTAGGGGCAGCCTGGGACTATGGCTACACCTTC
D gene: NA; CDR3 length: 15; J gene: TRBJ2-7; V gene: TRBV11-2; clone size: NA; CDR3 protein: CASSFLDIGVYEQYF; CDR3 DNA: TGTGCCAGCAGCTTCTTAGATATCGGGGTCTACGAGCAGTACTTC
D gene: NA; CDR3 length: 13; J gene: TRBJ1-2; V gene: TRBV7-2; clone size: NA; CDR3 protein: CASSVGRDYGYTF; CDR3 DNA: TGTGCCAGCAGCGTCGGACGGGACTATGGCTACACCTTC
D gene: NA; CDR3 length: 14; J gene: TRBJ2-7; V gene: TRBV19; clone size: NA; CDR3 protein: CASSISKGRPEQYF; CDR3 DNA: TGTGCCAGTAGTATATCCAAGGGACGGCCCGAGCAGTACTTC
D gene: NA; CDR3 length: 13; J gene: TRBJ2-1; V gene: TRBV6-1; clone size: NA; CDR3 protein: CASSEARDSEQFF; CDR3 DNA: TGTGCCAGCAGTGAAGCGCGGGACTCTGAGCAGTTCTTC
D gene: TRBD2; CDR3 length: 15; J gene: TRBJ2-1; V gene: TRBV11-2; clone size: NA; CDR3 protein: CASSLGTSSYNEQFF; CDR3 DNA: TGTGCCAGCAGCTTAGGGACTAGCTCCTACAATGAGCAGTTCTTC
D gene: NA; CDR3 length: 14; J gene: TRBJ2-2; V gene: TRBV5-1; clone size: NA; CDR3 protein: CASSFPESTGELFF; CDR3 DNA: TGCGCCAGCAGCTTCCCGGAAAGCACCGGGGAGCTGTTTTTT
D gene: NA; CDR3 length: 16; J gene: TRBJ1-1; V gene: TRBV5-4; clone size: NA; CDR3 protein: CASSLGQAVLNTEAFF; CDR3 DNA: TGTGCCAGCAGCTTGGGACAGGCGGTATTGAACACTGAAGCTTTCTTT
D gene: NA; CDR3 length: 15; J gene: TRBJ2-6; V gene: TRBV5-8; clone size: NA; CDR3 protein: CASSYRSSGANVLTF; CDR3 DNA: TGTGCCAGCAGCTACCGGAGCTCTGGGGCCAACGTCCTGACTTTC
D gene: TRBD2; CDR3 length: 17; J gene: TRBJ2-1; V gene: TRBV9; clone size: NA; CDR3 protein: CASSVSLGREFAYEQFF; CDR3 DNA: TGTGCCAGCAGCGTATCGTTAGGGCGGGAGTTCGCTTATGAGCAGTTCTTC
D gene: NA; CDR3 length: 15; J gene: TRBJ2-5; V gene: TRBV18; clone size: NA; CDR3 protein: CASSPPFPGSETQYF; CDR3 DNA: TGTGCCAGCTCACCACCGTTTCCAGGTTCGGAGACCCAGTACTTC
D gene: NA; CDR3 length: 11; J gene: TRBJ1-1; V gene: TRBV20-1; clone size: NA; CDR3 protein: CSARRVTEAFF; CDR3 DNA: TGCAGTGCTAGGAGGGTGACTGAAGCTTTCTTT
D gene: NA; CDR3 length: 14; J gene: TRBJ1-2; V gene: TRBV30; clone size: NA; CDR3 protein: CAWRAPGAAYGYTF; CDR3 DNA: TGTGCCTGGAGAGCCCCGGGGGCAGCGTATGGCTACACCTTC
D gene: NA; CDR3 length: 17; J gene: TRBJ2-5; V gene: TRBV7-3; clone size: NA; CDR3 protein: CASSPGPASRTLETQYF; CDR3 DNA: TGTGCCAGCAGTCCAGGTCCGGCTTCGCGAACACTGGAGACCCAGTACTTC
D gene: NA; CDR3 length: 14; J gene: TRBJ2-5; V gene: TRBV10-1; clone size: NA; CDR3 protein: CASSESGGAETQYF; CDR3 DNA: TGCGCCAGCAGTGAGTCGGGGGGCGCCGAGACCCAGTACTTC